This T cell receptor (beta chain) was documented in a study of blood T cell repertoires in COVID-19. Study summary: T cells, B-cell-depleted T cells, or PBMCs supplied cDNA or gDNA.

Original analysis: Researchers report that nucleated cell counts were estimated from reference gene primer amplification. Produced via immunoSEQ multiplex PCR; TCRdb's table is partial and in-frame only. That table furnishes V, J and clone size, whereas the DNA furnished D and trimming. This sample has roughly 260,000 clones, with about 85% found just once. Trimming cost V 1 base and J 2 bases, with 12 bases left between them. The CDR3 covers 16 residues. Germline V gene data show CDR1 as MGHRA and CDR2 as YSYEKL. Enrolled through a virtual design, the participants were between roughly 18 and 100 years of age and came from 24 US areas.

V and J are TRBV4-1 and TRBJ1-5; perhaps TRBD1 as D (6 bases). The material sequenced was PBMCs or T cells enriched from blood (not recorded which). The TCR was taken from a woman aged 25 to 45 with acute COVID-19. CDR3 amino acids: CASSQVGGQRNQPQHF. The CDR3 DNA reads as TGCGCCAGCAGCCAAGTTGGTGGACAGCGCAATCAGCCCCAGCATTTT.